Below are 19 T cell receptor beta chains sequenced from a single sample in a study of shared clonotypes between healthy human individuals. The method was immunoSEQ multiplex PCR; TCRdb's version includes in-frame clones alone and lacks a portion of them. Seen here are approximately 88,000 clones, 60% to 70% observed once, and the top ten hold approximately 55%. Material for sequencing was memory CD8+ T cells sorted from blood. The subset is: CD45RO+ cells pooled with CCR7-negative TemRA cells. These receptors were obtained from a man aged 25 to 45 in good health.

The chain links TRBV6-1 to TRBJ1-3, with D maybe TRBD1 (6 bases). This CDR3 spans 16 amino acids. V was cut by 2 bases and J by 2 bases, with 13 bases left in between. CDR1 MNHNS and CDR2 SASEGT come from the germline V gene. The CDR3 is CASSELWGQTGNTIYF. CDR3 DNA sequence: TGTGCCAGCAGTGAACTCTGGGGGCAGACTGGAAACACCATATATTTT.

The J gene is TRBJ2-5, the V gene TRBV4-1; D may correspond to TRBD1 or TRBD2 (5 bases each). V was trimmed by 1 base and J by 4 bases, leaving 25 bases between them. The CDR3 is 19 amino acids. Germline-derived CDR1 and CDR2 are MGHRA and YSYEKL. The CDR3 spells CASSQVVISERGRGETQYF. In nucleotides, the CDR3 is TGCGCCAGCAGCCAAGTTGTAATTTCCGAGAGGGGAAGGGGAGAGACCCAGTACTTC.

The chain has TRBV7-3 and TRBJ2-3, with unresolved D. The CDR3 length is 13 residues. Germline-derived CDR1 and CDR2 are SGHTA and FQGTGA. Trimming removed 5 bases from V and 8 bases from J, with 14 bases in between. The DNA of the CDR3 is TGTGCCAGCAGCCAGATAGGAATTAGTACGCAGTATTTT. It codes for CASSQIGISTQYF.

The chain has TRBV10-2 and TRBJ2-1; TRBD2 matches at 10 bases. V shed 6 bases and J 6 bases; nucleotides not matched to a gene: 8. CDR3 length: 15 amino acids. The germline V gene has CDR1 WSHSY and CDR2 SAAADI. The CDR3 is CASSAESGRANEQFF. The CDR3 DNA sequence: TGCGCCAGCAGCGCCGAAAGCGGGAGGGCCAATGAGCAGTTCTTC.

This clone was detected only once. The CDR3 DNA follows: TGTGCCAGCAGCTTGGCCTGGATGATGGAGACCCAGTACTTC. Protein product: CASSLAWMMETQYF. The V call is TRBV5-4, the J call TRBJ2-5; no clear D. From germline, CDR1 is SGHNT and CDR2 YYREEE (reference sequence). The germline V and J ends were trimmed by 0 bases and 5 bases, with 11 bases remaining between them. The CDR3 has 14 residues.

The chain is built from TRBV29-1 and TRBJ2-3, with D perhaps matching TRBD2 (7 bases). The CDR3 has 14 residues. The V and J ends lost 6 bases and 1 base respectively, with 14 bases between them. Germline-derived CDR1 and CDR2 are SQVTM and ANQGSEA. CDR3 region: CSVGGGLGTDTQYF. DNA of the CDR3: TGCAGCGTGGGGGGCGGACTAGGCACAGATACGCAGTATTTT.

The chain couples TRBV10-1 to TRBJ2-7, with D possibly being TRBD2 (6 bases). The CDR3 totals 14 residues. The V and J ends lost 3 bases and 4 bases respectively, with 13 bases between them. From germline, CDR1 is WNHNN and CDR2 SYGVQD (reference sequence). The CDR3 DNA is TGCGCCAGCAGTGACGGAGGGTTTGGATACGAGCAGTACTTC. This sequence encodes CASSDGGFGYEQYF.

This clone was detected ten times or more. A much larger clone lies a single base off, so this may be a read error. Other nucleotide sequences in the sample specify the same CDR3. The chain is built from TRBV10-2 and TRBJ1-5; D gene uncertain. The V end lost 0 bases, the J end lost 0 bases, and 9 bases lay between the germline ends. This CDR3 is 16 amino acids long. The V gene's germline CDR1 is WSHSY and CDR2 SAAADI. Here the CDR3 reads CASSESPGNSNQPQHF. CDR3 nucleotide sequence: TGCGCCAGCAGTGAGTCCCCCGGTAATAGCAATCAGCCCCAGCATTTT.

This clone was seen more than once but under ten times. This rearrangement joins TRBV27 to TRBJ2-1; 10 bases line up with TRBD1. Germline CDR1 and CDR2: MNHEY and SMNVEV (reference sequence). V was pared by 5 bases and J by 8 bases, with 9 bases of the junction left unmatched. This CDR3 has 15 amino acids. CDR3 residues: CASSLTGQGWDEQFF. The CDR3 nucleotides are TGTGCCAGCAGTCTAACGGGACAGGGGTGGGATGAGCAGTTCTTC.

The chain recombines TRBV25-1 with TRBJ2-5; TRBD1 or TRBD2 may be the D gene (6 bases each). Germline CDR1 reads MGHDK; CDR2 reads SYGVNS. The CDR3 has 13 residues. Trimming pared 4 bases from V and 6 bases from J, leaving 12 bases between. Here the CDR3 DNA reads TGTGCCAGCAGTGTAGGGGGGCGTAAGACCCAGTACTTC. It translates to CASSVGGRKTQYF.

The rearrangement links TRBV6-4 to TRBJ2-3; no clear D. In germline, CDR1 is MRHNA, CDR2 SNTAGT. The CDR3 is made up of 13 amino acids. With 6 bases removed from V and 4 bases from J, the gap between germline ends came to 11 bases. The CDR3 here is CASSAKSADTQYF. In DNA, the CDR3 is TGTGCCAGCAGCGCCAAATCAGCAGATACGCAGTATTTT.

The V and J genes are TRBV28 and TRBJ2-1; 12 bases align to TRBD1. The CDR3 extends over 15 amino acids. The V gene's germline CDR1 is MDHEN and CDR2 SYDVKM. Unmatched junction bases numbered 9, after V lost 5 bases and J lost 10 bases. The CDR3 region is CASSTPGTGGGEQFF. For the CDR3, the DNA is TGTGCCAGCAGTACGCCCGGGACAGGGGGCGGGGAGCAGTTCTTC.

This chain joins TRBV25-1 and TRBJ2-3; tentative D call: TRBD2 (8 bases). The V end lost 7 bases, the J end lost 5 bases, and 16 bases lay between the germline ends. Per the germline V gene, CDR1 is MGHDK and CDR2 is SYGVNS. This CDR3 spans 14 amino acids. The CDR3 coding sequence is TGTGCCAGCACCAGGGGGACTAGTAGAGATACGCAGTATTTT. Translated, it gives CASTRGTSRDTQYF.

This chain links TRBV5-4 with TRBJ2-1; 8 bases fit TRBD2. The trim removed 4 bases at V and 7 bases at J, leaving 10 bases unmatched. The CDR3 is 15 amino acids. CDR1 and CDR2 (germline): SGHNT, YYREEE (reference sequence). The CDR3 nucleotides read TGTGCCAGCAGCGCCGTCAGCGGGAGTACGAATGAGCAGTTCTTC. Its protein product is CASSAVSGSTNEQFF.

Of note for this clone: The same CDR3 arises from other DNA sequences in this sample as well. The V gene is TRBV30, the J gene TRBJ2-1; D is perhaps TRBD1 (5 bases). CDR3 length: 13 amino acids. The germline CDR1 and CDR2 sequences are GTSNPN and SVGIG (reference sequence). V was pared by 8 bases and J by 7 bases, with 18 bases between. CDR3 residues: CAIEGQGKNEQFF. CDR3 coding DNA: TGTGCCATAGAAGGACAAGGGAAGAATGAGCAGTTCTTC. The variable domain in full, with the rest retrieved from reference TRBV30 and TRBJ2-1, is SQTIHQWPATLVQPVGSPLSLECTVEGTSNPNLYWYRQAAGRGLQLLFYSVGIGQISSEVPQNLSASRPQDRQFILSSKKLLLSDSGFYLCAIEGQGKNEQFFGPGTRLTVL.

This clone was found many times. The CDR3 coding sequence is TGTGCCAGCAGCACGGGACAGGGGAGAACTGAAGCTTTCTTT. This sequence encodes CASSTGQGRTEAFF. The V call is TRBV7-9, the J call TRBJ1-1, with 10 positions matching TRBD1. Germline V lookup: CDR1 SEHNR, CDR2 FQNEAQ (reference sequence). Trimming cost V 5 bases and J 5 bases; bases outside gene matches: 5. The CDR3 runs to 14 residues.

In its sample, this clone was seen many times. The sample holds other DNA sequences that translate to the same CDR3. The chain carries TRBV6-4 and TRBJ2-1; 9 nucleotides agree with TRBD2. Germline V gives CDR1 MRHNA, CDR2 SNTAGT. With 3 bases clipped from V and 0 bases from J, the junction kept 0 bases outside the gene matches. The CDR3 has 15 amino acids. In DNA form, the CDR3 reads TGTGCCAGCAGTGATAGCGGGAGCTCCTACAATGAGCAGTTCTTC. It encodes CASSDSGSSYNEQFF.

The chain links TRBV4-1 to TRBJ2-5; TRBD2 aligns across 8 bases. Germline trimming cut 1 base from V and 2 bases from J; bases unmatched to any gene: 3. Per the germline V gene, CDR1 is MGHRA and CDR2 is YSYEKL. This CDR3 comprises 15 residues. The DNA for the CDR3 is TGCGCCAGCAGCCAAGGACTAGCGCTGCAAGAGACCCAGTACTTC. Amino acids: CASSQGLALQETQYF.

The chain carries TRBV25-1 and TRBJ1-2, with D tentatively TRBD1 (5 bases). The CDR3 runs 16 residues. Looked up from germline, CDR1 is MGHDK and CDR2 is SYGVNS. Trimming took off 6 bases at V and 0 bases at J, with 17 bases between the two ends. CDR3 amino acids: CASSSPPGGANYGYTF. In DNA, the CDR3 is TGTGCCAGCAGCTCCCCCCCGGGGGGAGCTAACTATGGCTACACCTTC.